These 26 T cell receptor beta chains share one sample of origin, sequenced in a study of blood T cell repertoires in COVID-19. The table came from immunoSEQ multiplex PCR; TCRdb's copy has only in-frame clones and leaves some out. Here the sample spans 150,000 or so clones, about 90% being singletons. The sequencing sample was made of PBMCs or T cells enriched from blood (not recorded which). The receptors come from a woman aged 40-49 years who had been exposed to COVID-19.

CDR3 DNA sequence: TGTGCCAGCAGCGCCCGGACAGGGGGACAAGAGACCCAGTACTTC. It translates to CASSARTGGQETQYF. V gene TRBV6-5 combines with J gene TRBJ2-5, with 10 bases fitting TRBD1. This CDR3 has 15 residues. The V and J ends lost 6 bases and 2 bases, in that order; junction bases with no gene match: 6. The V gene's germline CDR1 is MNHEY and CDR2 SVGAGI.

This rearrangement joins TRBV6-5 to TRBJ2-7, with D tentatively TRBD1 (6 bases). This CDR3 has 14 amino acids. V shed 8 bases and J shed 7 bases, with 21 bases lying between them. Germline CDR1 and CDR2: MNHEY and SVGAGI. The CDR3 spells CASGFLQGSQEQYF. CDR3 in DNA: TGTGCCAGCGGGTTCCTCCAGGGGTCGCAGGAGCAGTACTTC.

The chain joins TRBV6-2 or TRBV6-3 to TRBJ2-7, with 14 nucleotides matching TRBD2. Germline V gene sequence: CDR1 MNHEY, CDR2 SVGEGT. CDR3 size: 19 residues. Trimming cost V 1 base and J 3 bases; bases outside gene matches: 11. The CDR3 protein is CASSYYQTSGGAFGYEQYF. CDR3 coding DNA: TGTGCCAGCAGTTACTACCAGACTAGCGGGGGGGCCTTCGGCTACGAGCAGTACTTC.

J is TRBJ2-3 and V is TRBV6-2 or TRBV6-3, with 13 bases aligning to TRBD2. CDR3 length equals 16 residues. The germline CDR1 and CDR2 sequences are MNHEY and SVGEGT. V trimming: 6 bases; J trimming: 7 bases; junction bases outside the gene matches: 10. The CDR3 reads CASSAPGLAGFHTQYF. CDR3 coding DNA: TGTGCCAGCAGCGCCCCGGGACTAGCGGGATTCCATACGCAGTATTTT.

This clone was recorded once. J is TRBJ2-2 and V is TRBV2, with TRBD1 matching over 8 bases. V was clipped by 4 bases and J by 4 bases; unmatched bases: 5. Germline-derived CDR1 and CDR2 are SNHLY and FYNNEI. The CDR3 loop spans 15 amino acids. The CDR3 sequence: CASSGAGGATGELFF. The CDR3 region has the DNA TGTGCCAGCAGTGGGGCAGGGGGCGCCACCGGGGAGCTGTTTTTT.

V usage is TRBV18 and J usage is TRBJ1-4; TRBD1 is a possible D gene (6 bases). Germline V gene lookup returns CDR1 KGHSH and CDR2 LQKENI. The V end lost 6 bases, the J end lost 7 bases, and 12 bases lay between the germline ends. The CDR3 is made up of 13 amino acids. The CDR3 spells CASSRGDSEKLFF. In DNA, the CDR3 is TGTGCCAGCTCCAGGGGAGATTCTGAAAAACTGTTTTTT. Combining the CDR3 with reference TRBV18 and TRBJ1-4 gives the whole variable domain NAGVMQNPRHLVRRRGQEARLRCSPMKGHSHVYWYRQLPEEGLKFMVYLQKENIIDESGMPKERFSAEFPKEGPSILRIQQVVRGDSAAYFCASSRGDSEKLFFGSGTQLSVL.

The genes are TRBV10-1 and TRBJ1-1; TRBD1 aligns across 7 bases. Trimming took 10 bases from V and 3 from J; bases not matched to a gene: 8. This CDR3 has 13 amino acids. CDR1 WNHNN and CDR2 SYGVQD come from the germline V gene (reference sequence). CDR3 DNA: TGCGCCACACAAACAGGGGTTGACACTGAAGCTTTCTTT. Its translation is CATQTGVDTEAFF.

The rearrangement joins TRBV5-1 to TRBJ2-5; D may be TRBD2 (6 bases). Per the germline V gene, CDR1 is SGHRS and CDR2 is YFSETQ. V shed 0 bases and J shed 6 bases, with 15 bases lying between them. This CDR3 spans 15 amino acids. The CDR3 is CASSLGVGGDQTQYF. The DNA for the CDR3 is TGCGCCAGCAGCTTGGGAGTGGGAGGAGATCAGACCCAGTACTTC.

The rearrangement uses TRBV10-3 and TRBJ2-1, with D hard to call. The germline V gene encodes CDR1 ENHRY and CDR2 SYGVKD. The CDR3 covers 13 residues. V was trimmed by 2 bases and J by 6 bases, leaving 8 bases between them. Here the CDR3 reads CAISELTLNEQFF. The CDR3 bases are TGTGCCATCAGTGAGCTGACTCTCAATGAGCAGTTCTTC.

This CDR3 reads CASSQDQGEANEKLFF. DNA for the CDR3: TGCGCCAGCAGCCAAGACCAGGGGGAGGCTAATGAAAAACTGTTTTTT. The chain combines TRBV4-1 with TRBJ1-4; TRBD1 matches 7 bases. Looked up from germline, CDR1 is MGHRA and CDR2 is YSYEKL. V shed 0 bases, J shed 3 bases, and the junction held 4 bases outside the gene matches. The CDR3 spans 16 residues.

This clone is a singleton in its sample. V gene TRBV7-2 combines with J gene TRBJ2-2; TRBD2 aligns across 9 bases. CDR1 is SGHTA and CDR2 is FQGNSA in the germline V gene. CDR3 length: 15 residues. V lost 1 base to trimming and J lost 7 bases; unmatched junction nucleotides: 4. DNA for the CDR3: TGTGCCAGCAGCTTAGTTTCTAGCGGGATCGGGGAGCTGTTTTTT. Translation: CASSLVSSGIGELFF.

The chain recombines TRBV27 with TRBJ2-7; TRBD2 matches at 8 bases. J lost 0 bases, V lost 6 bases, and 16 bases had no gene match. This CDR3 has 18 residues. Per the germline V gene, CDR1 is MNHEY and CDR2 is SMNVEV (reference sequence). The CDR3 coding sequence is TGTGCCAGCAGCCCCTGGGCCACCGGGACTAGAAGCTCCTACGAGCAGTACTTC. Amino acids: CASSPWATGTRSSYEQYF.

The genes are TRBV4-1 and TRBJ2-5, with TRBD2 matching over 10 bases. Germline assignment: CDR1 MGHRA and CDR2 YSYEKL. Trimming at V came to 4 bases and at J to 3 bases, leaving 5 bases not matched to a gene. The CDR3 loop spans 15 amino acids. This CDR3 is CASSPIAGGKETQYF. CDR3 bases: TGCGCCAGCAGCCCTATAGCGGGGGGTAAAGAGACCCAGTACTTC.

CDR3 in amino acids: CASSSRQDANYGYTF. CDR3 nucleotides: TGTGCCAGCAGCTCTCGACAGGATGCTAACTATGGCTACACCTTC. This chain connects TRBV7-9 to TRBJ1-2, with D perhaps TRBD1 (6 bases). The CDR3 loop spans 15 amino acids. Trimming pared 4 bases from V and 0 bases from J, leaving 12 bases between. From germline, CDR1 is SEHNR and CDR2 FQNEAQ (reference sequence).

V gene TRBV18 combines with J gene TRBJ2-7; 9 bases agree with TRBD1. In germline, CDR1 is KGHSH, CDR2 LQKENI. J lost 5 bases, V lost 4 bases, and 3 bases had no gene match. The CDR3 covers 13 residues. The CDR3 coding sequence is TGTGCCAGCTCACGGACAGGGGATGACGAGCAGTACTTC. It yields the protein CASSRTGDDEQYF.

The chain recombines TRBV19 with TRBJ1-5; D is possibly TRBD1 (6 bases). V lost 5 bases, J lost 3 bases, and 17 bases lay in between. Germline assignment: CDR1 LNHDA and CDR2 SQIVND (reference sequence). The CDR3 length is 16 residues. CDR3 sequence: CASSVKGGQDNQPQHF. CDR3 nucleotides: TGTGCCAGTAGTGTTAAGGGGGGGCAGGACAATCAGCCCCAGCATTTT.

The CDR3 protein is CASSQWSGDYGYTF. The CDR3 region has the DNA TGTGCCAGCAGCCAGTGGTCGGGGGACTATGGCTACACCTTC. This chain uses TRBV7-2 with TRBJ1-2, with D possibly matching TRBD1 (5 bases). The CDR3 consists of 14 residues. Germline-derived CDR1 and CDR2 are SGHTA and FQGNSA. Trimming removed 5 bases from V and 3 bases from J, with 13 bases in between. Using reference TRBV7-2 and TRBJ1-2 for the parts outside the CDR3, the full variable domain is GAGVSQSPSNKVTEKGKDVELRCDPISGHTALYWYRQSLGQGLEFLIYFQGNSAPDKSGLPSDRFSAERTGGSVSTLTIQRTQQEDSAVYLCASSQWSGDYGYTFGSGTRLTVV.

The J gene is TRBJ2-7, the V gene TRBV28; 10 nucleotides agree with TRBD1. V lost 7 bases to trimming and J lost 6 bases; unmatched junction nucleotides: 9. Germline assignment: CDR1 MDHEN and CDR2 SYDVKM. This CDR3 spans 14 amino acids. CDR3 sequence: CASTSGTGVFEQYF. CDR3 DNA: TGTGCCAGCACCTCCGGGACAGGGGTGTTCGAGCAGTACTTC.

The rearrangement joins TRBV28 to TRBJ1-5; D gene ambiguous. V lost 5 bases, J lost 2 bases, and 16 bases lay in between. This CDR3 has 16 amino acids. The germline V gene has CDR1 MDHEN and CDR2 SYDVKM. The CDR3 loop reads CASSPSTGIGNQPQHF. Here the CDR3 DNA reads TGTGCCAGCAGTCCATCGACGGGGATTGGCAATCAGCCCCAGCATTTT.

The chain carries TRBV4-2 and TRBJ1-2, with D unresolved. This CDR3 has 14 amino acids. The germline V gene encodes CDR1 LGHNA and CDR2 YNFKEQ. With 5 bases removed from V and 2 bases from J, the gap between germline ends came to 12 bases. The CDR3 loop reads CASSDRRVNYGYTF. The DNA for the CDR3 is TGTGCCAGCAGCGATCGTAGAGTGAACTATGGCTACACCTTC.

CDR3 in amino acids: CASLPELSGANVLTF. CDR3 bases: TGTGCCAGCCTACCGGAGCTCTCTGGGGCCAACGTCCTGACTTTC. The gene calls are TRBV6-5 and TRBJ2-6; D is ambiguous. The germline gives CDR1 MNHEY, CDR2 SVGAGI. V was pared by 8 bases and J by 0 bases, with 11 bases between. The CDR3 contains 15 residues.

The chain has TRBV9 and TRBJ2-7; TRBD1 matches 10 bases. The V gene end was trimmed by 4 bases and the J gene end by 6 bases; junction bases not matched to a gene: 10. The germline V gene encodes CDR1 SGDLS and CDR2 YYNGEE. This CDR3 is 15 amino acids long. The CDR3 sequence is CASSPPRDRGTEQYF. CDR3 DNA: TGTGCCAGCAGCCCGCCTCGGGACAGGGGTACCGAGCAGTACTTC.

The V call is TRBV19, the J call TRBJ1-5; D unclear. The CDR3 contains 16 residues. V was trimmed by 1 base and J by 9 bases, leaving 19 bases between them. Looked up from germline, CDR1 is LNHDA and CDR2 is SQIVND (reference sequence). The CDR3 spells CASSIVSPRRTGPQHF. CDR3 DNA sequence: TGTGCCAGTAGTATAGTGTCCCCACGGAGGACGGGGCCCCAGCATTTT.

This clone occurred a few times. The chain has TRBV10-3 and TRBJ2-1, with 7 bases that match TRBD2. The CDR3 is 15 amino acids. Germline assignment: CDR1 ENHRY and CDR2 SYGVKD. The J segment lost 0 bases and the V segment lost 6 bases, leaving 5 bases of the junction unmatched. CDR3 residues: CAIRSGVSSYNEQFF. The CDR3 nucleotides are TGTGCCATCAGGAGCGGGGTCAGCTCCTACAATGAGCAGTTCTTC.

J is TRBJ1-2 and V is TRBV5-8; 7 nucleotides match TRBD1. Germline V lookup: CDR1 SGHTS, CDR2 YDEGEE. This CDR3 contains 15 residues. V gave up 4 bases and J gave up 4 bases; unmatched junction bases: 10. The CDR3 DNA follows: TGTGCCAGCAGCCTAGACAGGGCGACTATCTATGGCTACACCTTC. Translating gives CASSLDRATIYGYTF.

The gene calls are TRBV18 and TRBJ1-5, with TRBD1 matching over 8 bases. This CDR3 spans 14 amino acids. Germline V lookup: CDR1 KGHSH, CDR2 LQKENI. Unmatched junction bases numbered 4, after V lost 2 bases and J lost 7 bases. CDR3 sequence reads: CASSPMTGEQPQHF. In DNA, the CDR3 is TGTGCCAGCTCACCAATGACAGGGGAACAGCCCCAGCATTTT.